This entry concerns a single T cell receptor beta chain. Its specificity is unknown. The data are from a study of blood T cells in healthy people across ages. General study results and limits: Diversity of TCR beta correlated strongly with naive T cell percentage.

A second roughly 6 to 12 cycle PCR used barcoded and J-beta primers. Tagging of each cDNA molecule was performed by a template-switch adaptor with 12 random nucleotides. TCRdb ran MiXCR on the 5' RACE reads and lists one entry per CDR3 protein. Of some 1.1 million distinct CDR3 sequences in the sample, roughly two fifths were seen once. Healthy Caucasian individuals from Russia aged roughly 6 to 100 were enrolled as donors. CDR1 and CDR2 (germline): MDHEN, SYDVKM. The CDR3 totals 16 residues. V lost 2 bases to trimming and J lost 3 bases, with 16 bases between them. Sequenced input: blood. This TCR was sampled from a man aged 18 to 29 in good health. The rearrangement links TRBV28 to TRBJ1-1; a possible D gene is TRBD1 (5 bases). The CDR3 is CASSLGQGPPDTEAFF. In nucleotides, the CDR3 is TGTGCCAGCAGTTTAGGGCAGGGCCCCCCAGACACTGAAGCTTTCTTT.